The next 8 T cell receptor beta chains were all read from a single sample in a study of T cells in Graves' hyperthyroidism and ophthalmopathy. TCR beta CDR3 region amplification was performed from RNA transcripts. First-round RT-PCR targeting the TCR CDR3 was performed with the HTBI primer set. In TCRdb, the multiplex PCR reads were re-called with MiXCR into one record per CDR3 protein. The data show a few hundred thousand distinct CDR3 sequences, roughly 46% seen once. Sequencing was carried out using peripheral blood or thyroid tissue (not recorded which). The receptors derive from a woman under 30 with Graves' hyperthyroidism.

The chain carries TRBV20-1 and TRBJ1-2; TRBD1 is a possible D gene (5 bases). The germline CDR1 and CDR2 sequences are DFQATT and SNEGSKA (reference sequence). The CDR3 covers 14 residues. V lost 6 bases and J 4 bases, leaving 18 bases between the germline ends. Here the CDR3 DNA reads TGCAGTGCACCCAGGGCGGCAGAGACCTATGGCTACACCTTC. Protein product: CSAPRAAETYGYTF.

The chain combines TRBV7-2 with TRBJ1-2; D uncertain. The CDR3 is 12 amino acids. Per the germline V gene, CDR1 is SGHTA and CDR2 is FQGNSA. With 7 bases removed from V and 3 bases from J, the gap between germline ends came to 9 bases. The CDR3 loop reads CASTREYYGYTF. In nucleotides, the CDR3 is TGTGCCAGCACCCGGGAGTACTATGGCTACACCTTC.

This clonotype has only one observation. The V call is TRBV15, the J call TRBJ2-7; possible D gene TRBD1, 6 bases. Germline V gene lookup returns CDR1 LNHNV and CDR2 YYDKDF (reference sequence). The V end was cut by 0 bases, the J end by 2 bases, with 8 bases between. The CDR3 contains 14 residues. CDR3 residues: CATSRDQGPYEQYF. The CDR3 DNA is TGTGCCACCAGCAGAGATCAGGGGCCCTACGAGCAGTACTTC.

This clonotype turned up a few times. This chain links TRBV20-1 with TRBJ2-7; 10 bases map to TRBD2. Germline CDR1 and CDR2: DFQATT and SNEGSKA (reference sequence). V lost 3 bases, J lost 7 bases, and 12 bases stayed unmatched. The CDR3 runs 15 residues. As DNA, the CDR3 is TGCAGTGCTAGTGCCGGGACTAGCGCCAACAATGAGCAGTACTTC. Protein sequence: CSASAGTSANNEQYF.

CDR3 sequence (DNA): TGTGCCAGCAGCTTAGCCGGCGGGATCACAGATACGCAGTATTTT. This codes for CASSLAGGITDTQYF. The J gene is TRBJ2-3, the V gene TRBV7-2; perhaps TRBD2 as D (6 bases). CDR1 SGHTA and CDR2 FQGNSA come from the germline V gene. V lost 0 bases and J lost 2, with 9 bases in between. The CDR3 loop spans 15 amino acids.

V gene TRBV20-1 combines with J gene TRBJ1-2; 8 nucleotides agree with TRBD1. The CDR3 loop spans 12 amino acids. The junction had 2 bases not matched to a gene; V was cut back by 3 bases and J by 5 bases. Germline V gene sequence: CDR1 DFQATT, CDR2 SNEGSKA (reference sequence). CDR3 coding DNA: TGCAGTGCTAGTGACAGGGGTTATGGCTACACCTTC. Translated, it gives CSASDRGYGYTF.

This clonotype was observed once. One end of the junction varies from germline; a read error may be responsible. This chain uses TRBV4-3 with TRBJ1-1; no reliable D call. CDR3 length: 21 amino acids. CDR1 and CDR2 (germline): LGHNA, YSLEER. The CDR3 DNA sequence: TGCGCCGGCAGCCAAGATCGTTGGCCTTGGGCCGCGGATGAGGTTGACACTGAAGCTTTCTTT. Amino acids: CAGSQDRWPWAADEVDTEAFF.

This clonotype was seen ten or more times. The genes are TRBV20-1 and TRBJ2-5, with a possible D match to TRBD1 (6 bases). The CDR3 runs to 13 residues. CDR1 is DFQATT and CDR2 is SNEGSKA in the germline V gene (reference sequence). The V end was cut by 6 bases, the J end by 0 bases, with 11 bases between. The chain's CDR3 is CSAPGTNQETQYF. The DNA for the CDR3 is TGCAGTGCCCCCGGGACAAACCAAGAGACCCAGTACTTC.